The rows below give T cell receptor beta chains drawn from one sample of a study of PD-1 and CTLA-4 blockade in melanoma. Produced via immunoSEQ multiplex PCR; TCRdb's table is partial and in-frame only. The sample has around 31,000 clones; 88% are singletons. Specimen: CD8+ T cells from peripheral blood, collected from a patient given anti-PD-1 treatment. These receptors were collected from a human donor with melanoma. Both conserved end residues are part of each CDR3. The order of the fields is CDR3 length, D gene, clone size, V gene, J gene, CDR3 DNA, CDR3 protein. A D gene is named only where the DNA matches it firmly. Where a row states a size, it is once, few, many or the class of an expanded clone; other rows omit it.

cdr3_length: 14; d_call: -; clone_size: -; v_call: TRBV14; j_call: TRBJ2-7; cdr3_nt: TGTGCCAGCAGCCAAGTGGGCAGGTACGACGAGCAGTACTTC; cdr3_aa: CASSQVGRYDEQYF
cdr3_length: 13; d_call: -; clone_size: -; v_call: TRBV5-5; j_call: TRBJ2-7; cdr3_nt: TGTGCCAGCAGCTTGGCCGGCCGTTGGGAGCAGTACTTC; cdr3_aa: CASSLAGRWEQYF
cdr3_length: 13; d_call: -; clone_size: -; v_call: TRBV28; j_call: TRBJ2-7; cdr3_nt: TGTGCCAGCAGTTTCGGGCGTCTCGGCGAGCAGTACTTC; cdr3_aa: CASSFGRLGEQYF
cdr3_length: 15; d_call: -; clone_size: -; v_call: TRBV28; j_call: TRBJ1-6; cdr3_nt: TGTGCCAGCAGTCCCTATACCTTGCATAATTCACCCCTCCACTTT; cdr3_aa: CASSPYTLHNSPLHF
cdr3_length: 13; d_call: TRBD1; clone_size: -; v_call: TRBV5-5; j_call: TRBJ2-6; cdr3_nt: TGTGCCAGCAGCTTCCGGGACAGTGAATTAACGACTTTC; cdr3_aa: CASSFRDSELTTF
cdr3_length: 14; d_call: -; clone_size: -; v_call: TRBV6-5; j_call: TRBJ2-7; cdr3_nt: TGTGCCAGCAGCCTTGTCAGGGGTAGCTACGAGCAGTACTTC; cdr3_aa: CASSLVRGSYEQYF
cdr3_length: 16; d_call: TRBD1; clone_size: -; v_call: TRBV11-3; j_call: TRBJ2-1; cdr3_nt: TGTGCCAGCAGCTTAGGATGGACAGGGGACTACAATGAGCAGTTCTTC; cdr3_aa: CASSLGWTGDYNEQFF
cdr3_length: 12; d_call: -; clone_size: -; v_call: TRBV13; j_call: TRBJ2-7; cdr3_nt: TGTGCCAGCAGCTTAGAGCGGTACGAGCAGTACTTC; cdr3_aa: CASSLERYEQYF
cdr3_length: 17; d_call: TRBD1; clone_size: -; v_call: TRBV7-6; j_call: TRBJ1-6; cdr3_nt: TGTGCCAGCAGTTCTGGACCGACAGGGCCTATAAGTTCACCCCTCCACTTT; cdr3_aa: CASSSGPTGPISSPLHF
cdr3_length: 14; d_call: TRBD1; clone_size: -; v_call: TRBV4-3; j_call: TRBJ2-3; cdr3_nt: TGCGCCAGCAGCCCGGGACAGCTCACAGATACGCAGTATTTT; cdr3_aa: CASSPGQLTDTQYF
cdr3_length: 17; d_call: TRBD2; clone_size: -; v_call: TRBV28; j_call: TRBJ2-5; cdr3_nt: TGTGCCATCCAGGGGGAACTAGCGGGGGTAGATCAAGAGACCCAGTACTTC; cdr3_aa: CAIQGELAGVDQETQYF
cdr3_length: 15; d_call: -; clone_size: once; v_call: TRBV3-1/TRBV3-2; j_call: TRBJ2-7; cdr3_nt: TGTGCCAGCAGCCAAGACGGAACAGGGCTCTACGAGCAGTACTTC; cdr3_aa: CASSQDGTGLYEQYF
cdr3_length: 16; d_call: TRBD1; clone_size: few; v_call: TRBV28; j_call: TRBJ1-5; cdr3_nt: TGTGCCAGCAGTTTAGGGACAGCTTATAGCAATCAGCCCCAGCATTTT; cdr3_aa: CASSLGTAYSNQPQHF
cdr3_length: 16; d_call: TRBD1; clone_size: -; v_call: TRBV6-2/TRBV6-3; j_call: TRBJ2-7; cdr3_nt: TGTGCCAGCAGTTGGAGGACAGGGGTGGGCTCCTACGAGCAGTACTTC; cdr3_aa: CASSWRTGVGSYEQYF
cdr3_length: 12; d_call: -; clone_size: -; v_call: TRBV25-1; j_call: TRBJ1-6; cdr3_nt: TGTGCCAGCAGTGAAGAATTTGATAGCCTCCACTTT; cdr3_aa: CASSEEFDSLHF
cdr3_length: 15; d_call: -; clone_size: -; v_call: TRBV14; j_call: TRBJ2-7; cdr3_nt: TGTGCCAGCAGCCCCGCATGGGGGGCCCCGAGCGAGCAGTACTTC; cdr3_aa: CASSPAWGAPSEQYF
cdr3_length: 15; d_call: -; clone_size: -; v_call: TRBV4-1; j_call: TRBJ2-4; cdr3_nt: TGCGCCAGCAGCCACCTCATTGAGGGGCGGAACATTCAGTACTTC; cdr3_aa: CASSHLIEGRNIQYF
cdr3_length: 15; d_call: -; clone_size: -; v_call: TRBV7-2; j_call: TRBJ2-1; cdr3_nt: TGTGCCAGCAGCTTAGCCGGGGATTCCTACAATGAGCAGTTCTTC; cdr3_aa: CASSLAGDSYNEQFF
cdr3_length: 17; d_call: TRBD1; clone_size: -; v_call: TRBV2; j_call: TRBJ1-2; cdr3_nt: TGTGCCAGCAGTGGGGACAGGGACCCGATTCAAGGGAATGGCTACACCTTC; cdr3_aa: CASSGDRDPIQGNGYTF
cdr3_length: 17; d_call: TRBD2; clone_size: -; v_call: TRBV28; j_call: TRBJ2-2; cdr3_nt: TGTGCCAGCAGGCGACCCGGGGGGGCTTTGGACACCGGGGAGCTGTTTTTT; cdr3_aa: CASRRPGGALDTGELFF
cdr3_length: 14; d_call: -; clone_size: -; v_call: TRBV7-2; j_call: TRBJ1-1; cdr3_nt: TGTGCCAGCAGCTTAGCCGGACCGAACACTGAAGCTTTCTTT; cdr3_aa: CASSLAGPNTEAFF
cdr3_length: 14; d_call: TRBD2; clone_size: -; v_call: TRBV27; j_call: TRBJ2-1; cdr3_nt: TGTGCCAGCAGTTCGGGGGGGCACTACAATGAGCAGTTCTTC; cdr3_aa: CASSSGGHYNEQFF
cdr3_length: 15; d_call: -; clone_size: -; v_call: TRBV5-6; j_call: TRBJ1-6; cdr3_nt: TGTGCCAGCAGCTTTTGGAGCTCCTATAATTCACCCCTCCACTTT; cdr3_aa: CASSFWSSYNSPLHF
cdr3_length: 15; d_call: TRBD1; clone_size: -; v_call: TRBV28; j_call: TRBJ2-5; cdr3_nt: TGTGCCAGCAGTTTTCAGGGGGCCCTCCAAGAGACCCAGTACTTC; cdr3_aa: CASSFQGALQETQYF
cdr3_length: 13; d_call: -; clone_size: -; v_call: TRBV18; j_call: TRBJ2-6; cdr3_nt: TGTGCCAGCTCCCCGGCTGGGGCCAACGTCCTGACTTTC; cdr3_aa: CASSPAGANVLTF
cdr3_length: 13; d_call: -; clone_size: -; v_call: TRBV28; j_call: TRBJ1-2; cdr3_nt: TGTGCCAGCAGTTTATCTGCGTTCTATGGCTACACCTTC; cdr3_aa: CASSLSAFYGYTF
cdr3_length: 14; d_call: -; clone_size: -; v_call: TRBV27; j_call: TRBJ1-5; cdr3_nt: TGTGCCAGCAGTGCACAGGGTTACAATCAGCCCCAGCATTTT; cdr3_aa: CASSAQGYNQPQHF
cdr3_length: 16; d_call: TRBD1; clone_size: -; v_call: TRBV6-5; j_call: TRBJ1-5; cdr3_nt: TGTGCCAGCAGTTCGATGGGGACAGGACTCAGTCAGCCCCAGCATTTT; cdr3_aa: CASSSMGTGLSQPQHF
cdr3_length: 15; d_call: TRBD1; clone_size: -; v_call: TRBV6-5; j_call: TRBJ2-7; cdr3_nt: TGTGCCAGCAGTTACTCGGGCAGGGGGCTCTACGAGCAGTACTTC; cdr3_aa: CASSYSGRGLYEQYF
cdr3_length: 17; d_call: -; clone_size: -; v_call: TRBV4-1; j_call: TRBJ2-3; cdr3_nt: TGCGCCAGCAGCCAAGGGTTGACTGCCACTAGCACAGATACGCAGTATTTT; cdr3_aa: CASSQGLTATSTDTQYF
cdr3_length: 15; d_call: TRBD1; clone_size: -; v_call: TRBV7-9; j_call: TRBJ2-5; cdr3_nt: TGTGCCAGCAGCTTAGCAGACAGGGTAACGGAGACCCAGTACTTC; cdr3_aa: CASSLADRVTETQYF
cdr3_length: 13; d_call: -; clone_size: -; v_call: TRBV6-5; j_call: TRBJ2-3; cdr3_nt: TGTGCCAGCACCCCATGGTACGGAGATACGCAGTATTTT; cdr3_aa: CASTPWYGDTQYF
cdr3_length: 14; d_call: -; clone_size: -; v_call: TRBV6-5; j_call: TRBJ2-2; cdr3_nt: TGTGCCAGCAGAACTGGACAGTACACCGGGGAGCTGTTTTTT; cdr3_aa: CASRTGQYTGELFF
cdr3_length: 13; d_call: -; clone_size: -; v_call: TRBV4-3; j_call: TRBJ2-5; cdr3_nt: TGCGCCAGCAGCCACGGAGGAAAAGAGACCCAGTACTTC; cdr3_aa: CASSHGGKETQYF
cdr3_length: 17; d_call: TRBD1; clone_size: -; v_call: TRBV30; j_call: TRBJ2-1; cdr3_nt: TGTGCCTGGAGCCAACCCAGGGGGCGGAGCTCCTACAATGAGCAGTTCTTC; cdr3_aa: CAWSQPRGRSSYNEQFF
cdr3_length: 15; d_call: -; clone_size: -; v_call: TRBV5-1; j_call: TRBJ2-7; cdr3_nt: TGCGCCAGCAGCTTGGTCCCGGGAAGATCGGACGAGCAGTACTTC; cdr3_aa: CASSLVPGRSDEQYF
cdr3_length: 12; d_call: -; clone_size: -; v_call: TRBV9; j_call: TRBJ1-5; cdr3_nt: TGTGCCAGCAGCGCAGACTCGAAGCCCCAGCATTTT; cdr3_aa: CASSADSKPQHF
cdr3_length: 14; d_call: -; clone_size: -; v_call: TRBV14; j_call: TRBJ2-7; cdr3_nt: TGTGCCAGCAGCCCCTCGGGGGACCTTTACGAGCAGTACTTC; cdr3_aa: CASSPSGDLYEQYF
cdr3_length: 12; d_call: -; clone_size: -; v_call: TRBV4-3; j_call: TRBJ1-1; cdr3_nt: TGCGCCAGCAGCCAAGGACGGCTTGAAGCTTTCTTT; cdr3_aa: CASSQGRLEAFF
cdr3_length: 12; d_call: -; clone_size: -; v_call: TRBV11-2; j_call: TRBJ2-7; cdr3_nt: TGTGCCAGCAGCTTAATAGCGAACGAGCAGTACTTC; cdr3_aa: CASSLIANEQYF
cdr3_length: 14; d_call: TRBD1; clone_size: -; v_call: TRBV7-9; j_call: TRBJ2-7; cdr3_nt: TGTGCCAGCAGCCCGACAGGGAACAAATACGAGCAGTACTTC; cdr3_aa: CASSPTGNKYEQYF
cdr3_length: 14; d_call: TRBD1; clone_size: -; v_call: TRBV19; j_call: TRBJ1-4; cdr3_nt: TGTGCCAGTAGCCCGACAGGGGAGTATGAAAAACTGTTTTTT; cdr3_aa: CASSPTGEYEKLFF
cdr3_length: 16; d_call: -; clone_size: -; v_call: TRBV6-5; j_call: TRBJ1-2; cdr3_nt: TGTGCCAGCAGTTACAGTCGATCTGGGGATTACTATGGCTACACCTTC; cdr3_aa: CASSYSRSGDYYGYTF
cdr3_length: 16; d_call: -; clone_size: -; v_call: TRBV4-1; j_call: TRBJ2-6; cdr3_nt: TGCGCCAGCAGCCAAGATAAGACATCTGGGGCCAACGTCCTGACTTTC; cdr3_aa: CASSQDKTSGANVLTF
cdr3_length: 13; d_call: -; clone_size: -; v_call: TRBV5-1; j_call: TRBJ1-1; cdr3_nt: TGCGCCAGCAGCTTGGCAGGATACACTGAAGCTTTCTTT; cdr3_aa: CASSLAGYTEAFF